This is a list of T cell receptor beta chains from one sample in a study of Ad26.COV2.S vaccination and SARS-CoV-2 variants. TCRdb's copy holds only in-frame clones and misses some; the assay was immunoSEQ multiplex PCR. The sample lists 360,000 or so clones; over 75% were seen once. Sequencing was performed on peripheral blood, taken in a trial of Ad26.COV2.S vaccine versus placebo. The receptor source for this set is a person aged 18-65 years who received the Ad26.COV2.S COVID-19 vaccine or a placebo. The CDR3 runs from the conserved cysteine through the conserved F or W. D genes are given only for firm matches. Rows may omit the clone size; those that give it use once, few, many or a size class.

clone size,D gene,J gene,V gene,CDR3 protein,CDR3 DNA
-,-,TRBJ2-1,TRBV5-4,CASISRGNEQFF,TGTGCCAGCATTTCGCGAGGGAATGAGCAGTTCTTC
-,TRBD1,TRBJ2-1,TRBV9,CASGTGGNEQFF,TGTGCCAGCGGGACAGGGGGCAATGAGCAGTTCTTC
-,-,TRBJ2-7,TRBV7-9,CASSFQPAYEQYF,TGTGCCAGCAGCTTCCAACCAGCCTACGAGCAGTACTTC
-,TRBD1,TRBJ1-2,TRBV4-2,CASSQDPADRVYGYTF,TGTGCCAGCAGCCAAGACCCCGCGGACAGGGTCTATGGCTACACCTTC
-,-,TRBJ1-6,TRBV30,CAWSGGSPLHF,TGTGCCTGGAGTGGGGGTTCACCCCTCCACTTT
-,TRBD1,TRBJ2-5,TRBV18,CASSPGTGGEETQYF,TGTGCCAGCTCACCGGGGACAGGAGGCGAAGAGACCCAGTACTTC
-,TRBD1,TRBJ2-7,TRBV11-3,CASSPRPGTAYYEQYF,TGTGCCAGCAGCCCTCGGCCCGGGACAGCTTACTACGAGCAGTACTTC
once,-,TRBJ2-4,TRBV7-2,CASSLGTKNIQYF,TGTGCCAGCAGCTTAGGGACAAAAAACATTCAGTACTTC
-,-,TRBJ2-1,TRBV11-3,CASSLVRGGEQFF,TGTGCCAGCAGCTTGGTAAGGGGCGGGGAGCAGTTCTTC
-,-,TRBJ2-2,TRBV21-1,CASSTRGANTGELFF,TGTGCCAGCAGCACCCGGGGAGCGAACACCGGGGAGCTGTTTTTT
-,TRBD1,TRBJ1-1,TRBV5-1,CASSPGQGSPEAFF,TGCGCCAGCAGCCCCGGACAGGGTAGCCCTGAAGCTTTCTTT
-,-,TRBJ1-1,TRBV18,CASSPRNSEAFF,TGTGCCAGCTCACCACGGAATTCAGAAGCTTTCTTT
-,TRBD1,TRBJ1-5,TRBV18,CASSPKNRGTGGNQPQHF,TGTGCCAGCTCACCAAAGAACAGGGGGACAGGGGGCAATCAGCCCCAGCATTTT